Following are 4 T cell receptor beta chains from one sample sequenced in a study of T cell responses to AZD1222 COVID-19 vaccine. Profiled with immunoSEQ multiplex PCR; TCRdb holds only in-frame clones, not every one. In the table there are about 73,000 clones, roughly 89% of which are singletons. Sequencing was performed on peripheral blood, taken 28 days after the second AZD1222 dose. The receptors originated from an adult who received the AZD1222 COVID-19 vaccine.

The chain is built from TRBV5-4 and TRBJ2-2, with 9 nucleotides matching TRBD1. The CDR3 has 16 residues. Trimming removed 0 bases from V and 2 bases from J; junction bases left unmatched: 2. Germline assignment: CDR1 SGHNT and CDR2 YYREEE (reference sequence). The CDR3, as DNA: TGTGCCAGCAGCTTGGGGGACAGGGCCAACACCGGGGAGCTGTTTTTT. Protein product: CASSLGDRANTGELFF.

The rearrangement links TRBV19 to TRBJ2-1; D is undetermined. The CDR3 runs to 13 residues. V dropped 4 bases and J dropped 4 bases, with 8 bases sitting between them. Germline loops: CDR1 LNHDA, CDR2 SQIVND (reference sequence). DNA for the CDR3: TGTGCCAGTAGTAAGCCCTTTTACAATGAGCAGTTCTTC. It is translated as CASSKPFYNEQFF.

The chain combines TRBV30 with TRBJ2-7; D is possibly TRBD1 (6 bases). This CDR3 spans 12 amino acids. V was cut by 3 bases and J by 6 bases, with 12 bases left in between. Germline values: CDR1 GTSNPN, CDR2 SVGIG (reference sequence). The CDR3: CAWSRGDREQYF. The CDR3 bases are TGTGCCTGGAGCAGGGGTGATCGCGAGCAGTACTTC.

The chain has TRBV11-1 and TRBJ2-7; TRBD1 is a possible D gene (7 bases). This CDR3 contains 17 residues. V shed 0 bases and J shed 0 bases, with 15 bases lying between them. Germline V lookup: CDR1 SGHAT, CDR2 FQDESV (reference sequence). The CDR3 is CASSLARGTALSYEQYF. In nucleotides, the CDR3 is TGTGCCAGCAGCTTAGCACGGGGGACAGCCCTCTCCTACGAGCAGTACTTC.